This TCR beta chain was captured by sequencing in a study of T cell repertoires in cytomegalovirus infection. Overall study: Public TCR beta signatures marked donors with CMV infection and the matching HLA.

There are a few counts of this clonotype. Its antigen is not known. Findings and limits, study-wide: Clonotype analysis showed dominance of the ex vivo response by HLA-C-restricted CMV-specific TCR beta clonotypes.

TCRdb re-analysed the reads in MiXCR, keeping a single row per CDR3 protein. The sample has hundreds of thousands of distinct CDR3 sequences; more than 30% are singletons. V lost 3 bases and J lost 6; bases outside the gene matches: 4. Germline CDR1 reads MNHEY; CDR2 reads SMNVEV (reference sequence). The CDR3 totals 14 residues. The gene calls are TRBV27 and TRBJ2-5; 10 bases are shared with TRBD1. The sample here was cultured PBMCs, taken from culture after CMV antigen stimulation. The receptor comes from a human donor in good health (CMV status not recorded). Some clones in this sample may be carry-over from other donors' samples. The CDR3, as DNA: TGTGCCAGCAGTTTGAGGGACAGGGGACAGACCCAGTACTTC. Translation gives CASSLRDRGQTQYF.